These 15 T cell receptor beta chains share one sample of origin, sequenced in a study of T cells in Graves' hyperthyroidism and ophthalmopathy. RNA transcripts provided the source from which TCR beta CDR3 regions were amplified. TCR CDR3 regions were first amplified by RT-PCR with HTBI primers. TCRdb redid the calling of the multiplex PCR reads with MiXCR, one entry per CDR3 protein. The table lists 500,000 to 550,000 distinct CDR3 sequences, 15% to 20% of them singletons, with over 45% in the top ten. The specimen sequenced was blood. These receptors were taken from a man aged 35-49 years with Graves' ophthalmopathy.

The chain links TRBV7-9 to TRBJ1-2; D not resolved. The length of the CDR3 is 16 residues. Germline CDR1 is SEHNR and CDR2 is FQNEAQ (reference sequence). V lost 4 bases and J 4 bases, leaving 19 bases between the germline ends. As DNA, the CDR3 is TGTGCCAGCAGCTCTACGGGATCCCACGACACCTATGGCTACACCTTC. Encoded protein: CASSSTGSHDTYGYTF.

The rearrangement uses TRBV15 and TRBJ2-1; 10 bases are a match to TRBD1. Germline V gene lookup returns CDR1 LNHNV and CDR2 YYDKDF (reference sequence). This CDR3 has 15 residues. Unmatched junction bases numbered 6, after V lost 4 bases and J lost 6 bases. CDR3 nucleotide sequence: TGTGCCACCAGCACAGGGACAGGGGCCTCCAATGAGCAGTTCTTC. Residues: CATSTGTGASNEQFF.

This chain uses TRBV7-3 with TRBJ2-2, with 7 bases matching TRBD1. The CDR3 has 18 residues. Germline V gene lookup returns CDR1 SGHTA and CDR2 FQGTGA. The V gene end was trimmed by 5 bases and the J gene end by 1 base; junction bases not matched to a gene: 13. The CDR3 coding sequence is TGTGCCAGCAGCCCCTCCCGAGGGGGCCTGGGGAACACCGGGGAGCTGTTTTTT. Translated, it gives CASSPSRGGLGNTGELFF.

This clonotype was seen a few times. J is TRBJ2-7 and V is TRBV19, with a possible D match to TRBD1 (6 bases). The germline V gene encodes CDR1 LNHDA and CDR2 SQIVND (reference sequence). This CDR3 has 15 amino acids. The V gene lost 5 bases and the J gene lost 0 bases, with 14 bases spanning the gap. The CDR3 DNA reads as TGTGCCAGTAGTGTCGGCAGGGGTTTCTCCTACGAGCAGTACTTC. Translation: CASSVGRGFSYEQYF.

This clonotype was recorded a few times. CDR3 DNA sequence: TGTGCTAGTGGAGCAGGGGCGGGTAGCAATCAGCCCCAGCATTTT. It translates to CASGAGAGSNQPQHF. The V call is TRBV12-5, the J call TRBJ1-5; D may be TRBD1 (6 bases). The CDR3 runs to 15 residues. Germline V gives CDR1 LGHNT, CDR2 FRNRAP. The germline V and J ends were trimmed by 6 bases and 0 bases, with 12 bases remaining between them.

The rearrangement uses TRBV11-1 and TRBJ2-1; 14 nucleotides line up with TRBD2. Germline V CDR1 and CDR2: SGHAT, FQDESV (reference sequence). The CDR3 loop spans 21 amino acids. V trimming: 2 bases; J trimming: 5 bases; junction bases outside the gene matches: 17. The CDR3 is CASSLRGLAGVRGAGDNEQFF. CDR3 sequence (DNA): TGTGCCAGCAGCTTACGGGGACTAGCGGGAGTTCGGGGCGCAGGGGACAATGAGCAGTTCTTC.

This clonotype was observed a few times. The chain joins TRBV7-3 to TRBJ2-3; maybe TRBD2 (6 bases). The V end was cut by 2 bases, the J end by 4 bases, with 10 bases between. Germline assignment: CDR1 SGHTA and CDR2 FQGTGA. This CDR3 comprises 14 residues. The CDR3 coding sequence is TGTGCCAGCAGCTTACCCCAGCGGGCAGATACGCAGTATTTT. As protein: CASSLPQRADTQYF.

The chain couples TRBV3-1 to TRBJ1-3; possibly TRBD1 for D (6 bases). The ends were cut back, 1 base at V and 7 bases at J, with 11 bases in the middle. The CDR3 totals 14 residues. Germline V CDR1 and CDR2: LGHDT, YNNKEL (reference sequence). CDR3 bases: TGTGCCAGCAGCCAAGGGGGGGGGGGCAACACCATATATTTT. Its protein product is CASSQGGGGNTIYF.

This clonotype turned up a few times. V gene TRBV3-1 combines with J gene TRBJ2-1; D gene ambiguous. The CDR3 sequence is 12 residues long. CDR1 is LGHDT and CDR2 is YNNKEL in the germline V gene (reference sequence). V was pared by 0 bases and J by 13 bases, with 10 bases between. The DNA for the CDR3 is TGTGCCAGCAGCCAAGAGAATAGGCGACAGTTCTTC. Amino acids: CASSQENRRQFF.

The chain recombines TRBV5-1 with TRBJ1-3; the D is unclear. The CDR3 has 16 residues. Germline V lookup: CDR1 SGHRS, CDR2 YFSETQ. Trimming stripped 4 bases from V and 0 bases from J, with 14 bases between. CDR3 sequence (DNA): TGCGCCAGCAGCCGAGGAGGAGGAGGCTCTGGAAACACCATATATTTT. Amino acids: CASSRGGGGSGNTIYF.

In its sample, this clonotype was seen once. V is TRBV5-1 and J is TRBJ1-6, with TRBD1 as a possible D gene (5 bases). The CDR3 has 16 amino acids. Deletions cut 0 bases from V and 9 bases from J, with 16 bases between. Germline CDR1 is SGHRS and CDR2 is YFSETQ. CDR3 bases: TGCGCCAGCAGCTTGGGGGCTGGGGGTGTAGGTTCACCCCTCCACTTT. Residues: CASSLGAGGVGSPLHF.

This clonotype has ten or more counts. The rearrangement joins TRBV11-2 to TRBJ1-1; D is perhaps TRBD1 (6 bases). V lost 5 bases to trimming and J lost 4 bases, with 14 bases between them. The CDR3 runs to 14 residues. CDR1 is SGHAT, CDR2 FQNNGV, per germline. In DNA form, the CDR3 reads TGTGCCAGCAGCCGGGGGGGGCTGGGCACTGAAGCTTTCTTT. This translates into CASSRGGLGTEAFF.

This clonotype showed up just a few times. This chain uses TRBV28 with TRBJ1-2; 8 bases match TRBD1. Germline trimming cut 2 bases from V and 4 bases from J; bases unmatched to any gene: 12. CDR1 is MDHEN and CDR2 is SYDVKM in the germline V gene. CDR3 length: 17 amino acids. The CDR3 sequence is CASSLGTGTLYGYGYTF. For the CDR3, the DNA is TGTGCCAGCAGTTTAGGGACAGGAACGCTCTACGGCTATGGCTACACCTTC.

This clonotype came up a few times. The CDR3 region has the DNA TGTGCCAGCAGTTTAGGAGGCCAGCTACCTTACTATGGCTACACCTTC. Translation gives CASSLGGQLPYYGYTF. The chain joins TRBV28 to TRBJ1-2; D gene unclear. The V and J ends lost 2 bases and 3 bases respectively, with 16 bases between them. CDR3 length: 16 residues. Germline V gene lookup returns CDR1 MDHEN and CDR2 SYDVKM.

The genes are TRBV2 and TRBJ2-7, with D perhaps TRBD1 (6 bases). V gave up 6 bases and J gave up 3 bases, with 9 bases separating them. There are 12 residues in the CDR3. Looked up from germline, CDR1 is SNHLY and CDR2 is FYNNEI. The CDR3 sequence: CASRSGVYEQYF. The CDR3, as DNA: TGTGCCAGCAGGTCAGGGGTCTACGAGCAGTACTTC.